The rows below give T cell receptor beta chains drawn from one sample of a study of T cell repertoires in cytomegalovirus infection. Their specific antigens are unknown. One entry per CDR3 protein, called by TCRdb with MiXCR from the reads. This table has about half a million distinct CDR3 sequences, about 33% appearing once. The specimen comprised cultured PBMCs, sampled from culture after CMV antigen stimulation. The source is a human donor in good health (CMV status not recorded). Some clones in this sample may be carry-over from other donors' samples. Both conserved end residues are part of each CDR3. Each record gives: J gene, D gene, clone size, V gene, CDR3 protein, CDR3 DNA. D genes are given only for firm matches. Clone size is shown for a subset of rows, as once, few, many or a class of expanded clone.

>TRBJ1-5|NA|many|TRBV7-2
CASSLFDVGQPQHF
TGTGCCAGCAGCTTATTTGATGTGGGGCAGCCCCAGCATTTT
>TRBJ2-2|NA|NA|TRBV4-3
CASSQDTRNTGELFF
TGCGCCAGCAGCCAAGATACCCGGAACACCGGGGAGCTGTTTTTT
>TRBJ1-4|NA|few|TRBV4-1
CASSYTWDGEKLFF
TGCGCCAGCAGCTACACTTGGGACGGGGAAAAACTGTTTTTT
>TRBJ2-7|TRBD2|few|TRBV6-5
CASSPLSGTSGSSYEQYF
TGTGCCAGCAGTCCCCTCTCCGGGACTAGCGGTTCCTCCTACGAGCAGTACTTC
>TRBJ1-2|TRBD1|few|TRBV27
CASSSPGQGIYGYTF
TGTGCCAGCAGTTCCCCGGGACAGGGAATTTATGGCTACACCTTC
>TRBJ1-2|TRBD1|NA|TRBV12-3/TRBV12-4
CASRLTGGYGYTF
TGTGCCAGCAGACTGACAGGGGGGTATGGCTACACCTTC
>TRBJ2-2|NA|NA|TRBV6-1
CASMTGLYTGELFF
TGTGCCAGCATGACCGGACTATACACCGGGGAGCTGTTTTTT
>TRBJ2-7|TRBD2|NA|TRBV28
CASSLRTSGPTYEQYF
TGTGCCAGCAGTCTCCGAACTAGCGGGCCTACCTACGAGCAGTACTTC
>TRBJ2-1|NA|few|TRBV4-1
CASSQAGLTNEQFF
TGCGCCAGCAGCCAAGCGGGCCTGACCAATGAGCAGTTCTTC
>TRBJ1-1|NA|NA|TRBV20-1
CSARGSGTEAFF
TGCAGTGCTAGGGGCAGTGGGACTGAAGCTTTCTTT
>TRBJ2-5|NA|NA|TRBV7-2
CASSRGQQETQYF
TGTGCCAGCAGCCGAGGACAGCAAGAGACCCAGTACTTC
>TRBJ2-2|TRBD2|NA|TRBV25-1
CASSYAGGSTGELFF
TGTGCCAGCAGTTATGCGGGAGGCTCCACCGGGGAGCTGTTTTTT
>TRBJ1-3|TRBD1|NA|TRBV7-2
CASSMDRASSGNTIYF
TGTGCCAGCAGCATGGACAGGGCGAGCTCTGGAAACACCATATATTTT
>TRBJ2-3|TRBD2|NA|TRBV19
CASSIRTSGTSTDTQYF
TGTGCCAGTAGTATAAGGACTAGCGGGACCAGCACAGATACGCAGTATTTT
>TRBJ2-3|NA|NA|TRBV30
CAWSYPLGLSTDTQYF
TGTGCCTGGAGTTACCCACTTGGACTTTCCACAGATACGCAGTATTTT
>TRBJ2-1|NA|few|TRBV7-9
CASSSEDNEQFF
TGTGCCAGCAGCTCCGAGGACAATGAGCAGTTCTTC
>TRBJ2-3|TRBD2|NA|TRBV7-2
CASSHGTGGRDTQYF
TGTGCCAGCAGCCATGGGACGGGAGGGCGTGATACGCAGTATTTT
>TRBJ1-1|NA|few|TRBV7-2
CANSPRTTEAFF
TGTGCCAACTCTCCGCGGACCACTGAAGCTTTCTTT
>TRBJ2-2|NA|few|TRBV12-3/TRBV12-4
CASSRPAGDTGELFF
TGTGCCAGCAGCCGGCCCGCCGGAGACACCGGGGAGCTGTTTTTT
>TRBJ2-1|TRBD1|NA|TRBV19
CASSIRGQGVNEQFF
TGTGCCAGTAGTATACGGGGACAGGGTGTCAATGAGCAGTTCTTC
>TRBJ2-1|TRBD2|few|TRBV12-3/TRBV12-4
CASSSPEASGRFTDEQFF
TGTGCCAGCAGTTCCCCAGAGGCTAGCGGGCGGTTTACCGATGAGCAGTTCTTC
>TRBJ1-5|NA|many|TRBV4-2
CASSQDPGLGNQPQHF
TGTGCCAGCAGCCAAGACCCGGGGCTAGGCAATCAGCCCCAGCATTTT
>TRBJ2-5|NA|NA|TRBV7-6
CASSSVLRGETQYF
TGTGCCAGCAGCTCCGTTTTACGAGGAGAGACCCAGTACTTC
>TRBJ2-3|TRBD2|NA|TRBV7-9
CASRPSGDTQYF
TGTGCCAGCAGACCTAGCGGGGATACGCAGTATTTT
>TRBJ2-3|NA|few|TRBV29-1
CSETTSGDTQYF
TGCAGCGAGACCACCAGTGGGGATACGCAGTATTTT
>TRBJ2-1|TRBD2|few|TRBV7-2
CASSPTSTSGKYNEQFF
TGTGCCAGCAGCCCGACATCGACTAGCGGGAAATACAATGAGCAGTTCTTC
>TRBJ2-2|TRBD2|few|TRBV9
CASSATLALTGELFF
TGTGCCAGCAGCGCGACACTAGCGCTCACCGGGGAGCTGTTTTTT
>TRBJ1-1|NA|many|TRBV19
CASSQRDWGEAFF
TGTGCCAGTAGTCAAAGGGATTGGGGTGAAGCTTTCTTT
>TRBJ1-1|NA|many|TRBV7-8
CASTNTLQGTEAFF
TGTGCCAGCACCAACACGTTACAGGGCACTGAAGCTTTCTTT
>TRBJ2-7|NA|NA|TRBV7-6
CASSLETLREQYF
TGTGCCAGCAGCTTAGAGACCCTTCGCGAGCAGTACTTC
>TRBJ2-7|TRBD2|NA|TRBV4-2
CASSQDASGTYEQYF
TGTGCCAGCAGCCAAGATGCCAGCGGGACCTACGAGCAGTACTTC
>TRBJ2-7|TRBD2|many|TRBV6-1
CASRRGTSGRAYEQYF
TGTGCCAGCAGAAGGGGTACTAGCGGGAGGGCCTACGAGCAGTACTTC
>TRBJ2-6|NA|NA|TRBV28
CASRLTRAGANVLTF
TGTGCCAGCAGGCTCACTAGGGCTGGGGCCAACGTCCTGACTTTC
>TRBJ1-6|NA|NA|TRBV5-4
CASRLSGSLALHF
TGTGCCAGCAGATTATCTGGGTCTTTGGCCCTCCACTTT
>TRBJ1-5|NA|few|TRBV7-2
CASSLQGFNQPQHF
TGTGCCAGCAGCTTACAGGGGTTCAATCAGCCCCAGCATTTT
>TRBJ2-1|TRBD1|NA|TRBV6-2/TRBV6-3
CASSYRTGGGNEQFF
TGTGCCAGCAGTTACAGGACAGGGGGTGGAAATGAGCAGTTCTTC
>TRBJ2-5|NA|few|TRBV7-9
CASSGPAETQYF
TGTGCCAGCAGCGGACCTGCGGAGACCCAGTACTTC
>TRBJ2-1|NA|few|TRBV28
CASCRYNEQFF
TGTGCCAGCTGTAGGTACAATGAGCAGTTCTTC
>TRBJ1-5|NA|NA|TRBV27
CASSLSATGGNQPQHF
TGTGCCAGCAGTTTGAGCGCAACGGGGGGCAATCAGCCCCAGCATTTT
>TRBJ2-1|NA|NA|TRBV6-1
CASSEDTTGATGNEQFF
TGTGCCAGCAGTGAGGATACTACTGGGGCTACCGGCAATGAGCAGTTCTTC
>TRBJ2-6|NA|few|TRBV10-3
CAISESTWEAKANVLTF
TGTGCCATCAGTGAGTCGACGTGGGAGGCTAAGGCCAACGTCCTGACTTTC
>TRBJ1-1|NA|few|TRBV7-9
CASSLDAGDTEAFF
TGTGCCAGCAGCTTAGACGCGGGGGACACTGAAGCTTTCTTT
>TRBJ2-3|TRBD2|many|TRBV7-9
CASSPKLGLAGTDTQYF
TGTGCCAGCAGCCCAAAACTAGGACTAGCGGGAACAGATACGCAGTATTTT
>TRBJ1-5|NA|few|TRBV6-1
CASRATGPQQPQHF
TGTGCCAGCAGAGCTACAGGGCCGCAACAGCCCCAGCATTTT
>TRBJ2-1|NA|NA|TRBV5-4
CASSPKRGEFTYNEQFF
TGTGCCAGCAGTCCCAAAAGGGGGGAGTTTACCTACAATGAGCAGTTCTTC